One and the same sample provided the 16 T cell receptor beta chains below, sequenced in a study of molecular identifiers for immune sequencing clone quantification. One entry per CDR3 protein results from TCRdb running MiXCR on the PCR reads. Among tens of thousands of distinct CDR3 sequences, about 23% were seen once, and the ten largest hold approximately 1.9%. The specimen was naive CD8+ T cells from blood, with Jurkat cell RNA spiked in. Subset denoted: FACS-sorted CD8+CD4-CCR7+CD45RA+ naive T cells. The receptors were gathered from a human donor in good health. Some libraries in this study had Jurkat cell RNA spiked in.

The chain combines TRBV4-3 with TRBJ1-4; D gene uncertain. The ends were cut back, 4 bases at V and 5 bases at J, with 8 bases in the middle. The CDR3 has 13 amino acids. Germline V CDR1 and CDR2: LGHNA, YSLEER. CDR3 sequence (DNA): TGCGCCAGCAGCCCCGTGCTAAATGAAAAACTGTTTTTT. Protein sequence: CASSPVLNEKLFF.

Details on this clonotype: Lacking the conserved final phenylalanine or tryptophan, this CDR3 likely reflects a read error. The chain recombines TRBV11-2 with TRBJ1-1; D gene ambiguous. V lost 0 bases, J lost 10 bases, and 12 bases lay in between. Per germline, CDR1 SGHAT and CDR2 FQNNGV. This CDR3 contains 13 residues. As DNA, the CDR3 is TGTGCCAGCAGCTTAGAAAAGGCGCTCGGAGCTTTCCTT. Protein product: CASSLEKALGAFL.

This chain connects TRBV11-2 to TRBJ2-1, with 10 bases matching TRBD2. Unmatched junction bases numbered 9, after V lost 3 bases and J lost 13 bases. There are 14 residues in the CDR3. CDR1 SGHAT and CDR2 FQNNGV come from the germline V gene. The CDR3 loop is CASSFLPSGSAQFF. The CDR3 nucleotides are TGTGCCAGCAGCTTTCTTCCTAGCGGGAGCGCTCAGTTCTTC. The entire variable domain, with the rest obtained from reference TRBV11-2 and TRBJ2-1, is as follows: EAGVAQSPRYKIIEKRQSVAFWCNPISGHATLYWYQQILGQGPKLLIQFQNNGVVDDSQLPKDRFSAERLKGVDSTLKIQPAKLEDSAVYLCASSFLPSGSAQFFGPGTRLTVL.

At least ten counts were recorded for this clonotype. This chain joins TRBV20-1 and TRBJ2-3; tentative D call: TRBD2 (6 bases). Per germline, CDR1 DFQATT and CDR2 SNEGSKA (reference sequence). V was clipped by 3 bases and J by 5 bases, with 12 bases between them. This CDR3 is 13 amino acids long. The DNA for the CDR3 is TGCAGTGCTAGCATCGGGAGAGGAGATACGCAGTATTTT. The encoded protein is CSASIGRGDTQYF.

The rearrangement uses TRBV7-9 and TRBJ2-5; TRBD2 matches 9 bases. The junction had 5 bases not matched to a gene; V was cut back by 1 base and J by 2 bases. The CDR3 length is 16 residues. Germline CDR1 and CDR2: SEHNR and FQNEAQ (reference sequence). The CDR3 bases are TGTGCCAGCAGCTTAGAGATTAGCGGGAGACAAGAGACCCAGTACTTC. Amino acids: CASSLEISGRQETQYF.

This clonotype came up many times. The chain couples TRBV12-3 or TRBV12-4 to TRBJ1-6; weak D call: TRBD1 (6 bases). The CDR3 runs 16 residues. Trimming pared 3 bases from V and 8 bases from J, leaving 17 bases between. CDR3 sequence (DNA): TGTGCCAGCAGTTTTACCCAGCCAGGGGTAGATTCACCCCTCCACTTT. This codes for CASSFTQPGVDSPLHF.

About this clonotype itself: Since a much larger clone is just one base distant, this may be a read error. DNA for the CDR3: TGTGCCAGCAGCTCCACCCCCCCCGGGACAGGGGGATTCGAGCAGTACTTC. Translated: CASSSTPPGTGGFEQYF. This rearrangement joins TRBV7-9 to TRBJ2-7; TRBD1 matches at 11 bases. CDR1 and CDR2 (germline): SEHNR, FQNEAQ (reference sequence). Unmatched junction bases numbered 14, after V lost 4 bases and J lost 6 bases. This CDR3 comprises 17 residues.

CDR3 loop: CARRPDSFLMSYTF. The CDR3 DNA follows: TGTGCCAGAAGACCGGACAGCTTCTTAATGAGCTACACCTTC. The chain is built from TRBV2 and TRBJ1-2, with D possibly being TRBD1 (6 bases). The CDR3 sequence is 14 residues long. The ends were cut back, 9 bases at V and 9 bases at J, with 23 bases in the middle. Germline CDR1 reads SNHLY; CDR2 reads FYNNEI. Combining the CDR3 with reference TRBV2 and TRBJ1-2 gives the whole variable domain EPEVTQTPSHQVTQMGQEVILRCVPISNHLYFYWYRQILGQKVEFLVSFYNNEISEKSEIFDDQFSVERPDGSNFTLKIRSTKLEDSAMYFCARRPDSFLMSYTFGSGTRLTVV.

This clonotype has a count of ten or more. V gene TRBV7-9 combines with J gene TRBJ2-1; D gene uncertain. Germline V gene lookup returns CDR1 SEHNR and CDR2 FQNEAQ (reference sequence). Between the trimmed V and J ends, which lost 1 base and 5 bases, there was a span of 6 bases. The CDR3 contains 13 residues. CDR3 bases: TGTGCCAGCAGCTTAGTTCTAGACAATGAGCAGTTCTTC. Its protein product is CASSLVLDNEQFF.

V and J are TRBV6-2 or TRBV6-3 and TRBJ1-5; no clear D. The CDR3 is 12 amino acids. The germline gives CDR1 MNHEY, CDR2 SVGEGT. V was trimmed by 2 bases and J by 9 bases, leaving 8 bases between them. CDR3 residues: CASSYEGRPQHF. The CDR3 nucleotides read TGTGCCAGCAGTTACGAGGGTCGGCCCCAGCATTTT.

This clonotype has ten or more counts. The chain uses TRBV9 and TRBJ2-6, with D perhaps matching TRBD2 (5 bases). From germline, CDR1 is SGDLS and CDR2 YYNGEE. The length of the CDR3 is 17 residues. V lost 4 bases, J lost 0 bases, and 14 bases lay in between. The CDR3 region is CASSPLEVSSGANVLTF. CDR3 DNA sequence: TGTGCCAGCAGCCCCCTGGAGGTGAGCTCTGGGGCCAACGTCCTGACTTTC.

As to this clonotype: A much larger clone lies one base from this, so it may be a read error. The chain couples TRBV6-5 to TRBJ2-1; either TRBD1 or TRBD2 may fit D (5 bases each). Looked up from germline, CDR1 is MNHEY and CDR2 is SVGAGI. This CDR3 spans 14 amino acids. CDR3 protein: CASNYSGPGAEQFF. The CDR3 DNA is TGTGCCAGCAATTACTCCGGCCCCGGGGCTGAGCAGTTCTTC.

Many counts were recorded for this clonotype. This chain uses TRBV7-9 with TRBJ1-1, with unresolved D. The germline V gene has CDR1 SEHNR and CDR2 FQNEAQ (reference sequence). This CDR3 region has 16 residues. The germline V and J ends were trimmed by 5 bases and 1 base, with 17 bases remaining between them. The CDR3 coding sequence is TGTGCCAGCAGCCCTAGGGTCAAGCCACCGAACACTGAAGCTTTCTTT. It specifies CASSPRVKPPNTEAFF.

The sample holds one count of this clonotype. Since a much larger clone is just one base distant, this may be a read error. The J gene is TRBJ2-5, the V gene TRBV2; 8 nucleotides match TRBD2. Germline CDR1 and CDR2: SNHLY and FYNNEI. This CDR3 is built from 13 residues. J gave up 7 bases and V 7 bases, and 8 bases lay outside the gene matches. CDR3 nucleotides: TGTGCCAGCAAAGTAGCGGGAAAAGTGACCCAGTACTTC. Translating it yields CASKVAGKVTQYF.

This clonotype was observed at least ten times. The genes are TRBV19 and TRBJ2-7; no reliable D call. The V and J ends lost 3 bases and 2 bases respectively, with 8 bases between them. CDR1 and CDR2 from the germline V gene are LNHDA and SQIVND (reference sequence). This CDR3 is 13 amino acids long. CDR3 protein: CASSMDGTYEQYF. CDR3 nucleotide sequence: TGTGCCAGTAGTATGGACGGTACCTACGAGCAGTACTTC. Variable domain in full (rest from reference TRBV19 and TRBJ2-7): DGGITQSPKYLFRKEGQNVTLSCEQNLNHDAMYWYRQDPGQGLRLIYYSQIVNDFQKGDIAEGYSVSREKKESFPLTVTSAQKNPTAFYLCASSMDGTYEQYFGPGTRLTVT.

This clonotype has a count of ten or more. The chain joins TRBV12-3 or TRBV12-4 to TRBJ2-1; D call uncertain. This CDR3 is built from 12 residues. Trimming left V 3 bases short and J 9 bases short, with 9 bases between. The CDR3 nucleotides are TGTGCCAGCAGTTTTCTGGGCATTGAGCAGTTCTTC. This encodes CASSFLGIEQFF.